These 21 T cell receptor beta chains share one sample of origin, sequenced in a study of T-cell reconstitution after alpha-beta-depleted transplantation in children (TCRdb year 2016). Libraries were made using PCR. Sequencing took place on an Illumina HiSeq 2500. To normalize quantification of the TCRbeta repertoire, the TCR libraries were built with molecular barcoding that relied on unique molecular identifiers. The public sequencing data were trimmed at Q25 with fastp and processed into clonotypes with MiXCR by TCRdb, which kept only in-frame beta chains. Each CDR3 protein gets just one entry, which takes the most common genes and DNA from the rows behind it. Present in this sample are 120,000 or so distinct CDR3 sequences, 10% of which were seen just once. The biggest ten clones account for roughly 8% of the sample. The sequences come from PBMCs from the stem cell graft donor, collected from the stem cell graft. These receptors were obtained from a human donor who donated a stem cell graft to a child with acute lymphoblastic leukemia.

V gene TRBV27 combines with J gene TRBJ1-1; perhaps TRBD1 as D (6 bases). Germline V gene lookup returns CDR1 MNHEY and CDR2 SMNVEV (reference sequence). Trimming took off 4 bases at V and 5 bases at J, with 14 bases between the two ends. This CDR3 contains 14 residues. The CDR3 sequence: CASSSIQGLTEAFF. CDR3 DNA sequence: TGTGCCAGCAGTTCGATACAGGGCCTTACTGAAGCTTTCTTT.

This chain links TRBV7-8 with TRBJ2-2, with 9 bases matching TRBD2. This CDR3 comprises 16 residues. In germline, CDR1 is SGHVS, CDR2 FQNEAQ. Trimming at V came to 8 bases and at J to 5 bases, leaving 12 bases not matched to a gene. This CDR3 is CASGSSGLATTGELFF. DNA for the CDR3: TGTGCCAGCGGGAGCTCCGGACTAGCGACGACCGGGGAGCTGTTTTTT.

In its sample, this clonotype was seen many times. The chain uses TRBV6-2 or TRBV6-3 and TRBJ2-3; D might be TRBD2 (5 bases). V lost 5 bases, J lost 2 bases, and 14 bases lay in between. The CDR3 is 15 residues long. CDR1 and CDR2 (germline): MNHEY, SVGEGT. The CDR3 protein is CASSTDSPDTDTQYF. The CDR3 DNA is TGTGCCAGCAGTACGGACTCGCCCGACACAGATACGCAGTATTTT.

This clonotype has a count of ten or more. CDR3 residues: CASSFQRGFYEQYF. The CDR3 DNA sequence: TGTGCCAGCAGTTTCCAGCGGGGCTTCTACGAGCAGTACTTC. This sequence joins TRBV12-3 or TRBV12-4 and TRBJ2-7, with 7 bases that match TRBD2. The CDR3 spans 14 residues. J was trimmed by 3 bases and V by 3 bases; bases with no gene match: 5.

The table lists this clonotype with many counts. This CDR3 reads CASSPIDRNTEAFF. DNA of the CDR3: TGTGCCAGCAGTCCGATCGACAGGAACACTGAAGCTTTCTTT. The chain carries TRBV6-5 and TRBJ1-1, with TRBD1 as a possible D gene (5 bases). Trimming removed 5 bases from V and 1 base from J, with 11 bases in between. The CDR3 extends over 14 amino acids. Germline lookup yields CDR1 MNHEY and CDR2 SVGAGI.

This clonotype showed up many times. The chain uses TRBV27 and TRBJ2-7; 11 bases line up with TRBD2. V dropped 6 bases and J dropped 3; count of bases not matched to a gene: 4. Germline V CDR1 and CDR2: MNHEY, SMNVEV (reference sequence). This CDR3 region has 14 residues. The DNA of the CDR3 is TGTGCCAGCAGCACCGGGACTAGCGGCTACGAGCAGTACTTC. Its translation: CASSTGTSGYEQYF.

Many counts were recorded for this clonotype. The V gene is TRBV18, the J gene TRBJ1-1; no reliable D call. V was trimmed by 6 bases and J by 1 base, leaving 9 bases between them. The CDR3 has 13 amino acids. Per the germline V gene, CDR1 is KGHSH and CDR2 is LQKENI. CDR3 sequence: CASSSIPNTEAFF. The CDR3 DNA reads TGTGCCAGCTCGTCGATCCCGAACACTGAAGCTTTCTTT.

This clonotype has at least ten counts. The chain combines TRBV7-2 with TRBJ2-1; D perhaps matches TRBD2 (6 bases). V was trimmed by 0 bases and J by 0 bases, leaving 9 bases between them. CDR1 and CDR2 from the germline V gene are SGHTA and FQGNSA. CDR3 length equals 16 residues. The CDR3 region is CASSLAYGSSYNEQFF. As DNA, the CDR3 is TGTGCCAGCAGCTTAGCATACGGGAGCTCCTACAATGAGCAGTTCTTC.

This clonotype was seen only a few times. V and J are TRBV5-5 and TRBJ1-2; no definite D call. The CDR3 spans 15 residues. Germline CDR1 is SGHKS and CDR2 is YYEKEE (reference sequence). V lost 1 base and J lost 7, with 17 bases in between. The CDR3 nucleotides are TGTGCCAGCAGCTTGTACGAGACATCAGGTGGTGGCTACACCTTC. The encoded protein is CASSLYETSGGGYTF.

In its sample, this clonotype was seen many times. The genes are TRBV20-1 and TRBJ1-2, with 8 bases aligning to TRBD1. The CDR3 totals 14 residues. CDR1 and CDR2 from the germline V gene are DFQATT and SNEGSKA (reference sequence). V lost 3 bases to trimming and J lost 7 bases; unmatched junction nucleotides: 10. CDR3 protein: CSASLRQGTRGYTF. CDR3 bases: TGCAGTGCTAGTCTGAGACAGGGGACGCGTGGCTACACCTTC.

This clonotype has a count of ten or more. V usage is TRBV7-3 and J usage is TRBJ2-3, with D possibly being TRBD1 or TRBD2 (5 bases each). The CDR3 has 13 residues. CDR1 and CDR2 from the germline V gene are SGHTA and FQGTGA. Trimming left V 4 bases short and J 6 bases short, with 11 bases between. The CDR3 nucleotides are TGTGCCAGCAGCTCAGACTACAGGGATACGCAGTATTTT. Translated, it gives CASSSDYRDTQYF.

This clonotype was counted ten times or more. The CDR3 loop reads CASSRDRSGVMNEQYF. As DNA, the CDR3 is TGTGCCAGCAGCCGAGACCGATCGGGGGTGATGAACGAGCAGTACTTC. The chain uses TRBV4-2 and TRBJ2-7; D is perhaps TRBD2 (6 bases). Germline CDR1 and CDR2: LGHNA and YNFKEQ. This CDR3 region has 16 residues. V lost 4 bases, J lost 5 bases, and 21 bases lay in between.

This clonotype was seen ten or more times. The rearrangement uses TRBV5-1 and TRBJ2-7; either TRBD1 or TRBD2 may fit D (6 bases each). The CDR3 covers 14 residues. Germline V gene sequence: CDR1 SGHRS, CDR2 YFSETQ. V lost 4 bases, J lost 1 base, and 12 bases lay in between. CDR3 region: CASSTVGGSYEQYF. The CDR3 DNA reads as TGCGCCAGCAGCACAGTAGGGGGGTCCTACGAGCAGTACTTC.

This clonotype appeared many times. The V call is TRBV6-5, the J call TRBJ2-1; possible D gene TRBD2, 6 bases. There are 18 residues in the CDR3. The V gene lost 2 bases and the J gene lost 3 bases, with 20 bases spanning the gap. Germline CDR1 MNHEY, CDR2 SVGAGI. CDR3 amino acids: CASSYTTRGWGVYNEQFF. The CDR3, as DNA: TGTGCCAGCAGTTACACAACCCGGGGTTGGGGGGTCTACAATGAGCAGTTCTTC.

This clonotype was counted ten times or more. The chain has TRBV28 and TRBJ2-7; 12 bases agree with TRBD2. With 6 bases clipped from V and 12 bases from J, the junction kept 6 bases outside the gene matches. This CDR3 has 12 amino acids. In germline, CDR1 is MDHEN, CDR2 SYDVKM. CDR3 nucleotide sequence: TGTGCCAGCAGGAGACTAGCGGGAGACCTGTACTTC. Encoded protein: CASRRLAGDLYF.

In its sample, this clonotype was seen many times. The rearrangement joins TRBV5-1 to TRBJ2-4, with D perhaps being TRBD1 or TRBD2 (5 bases each). The V end was cut by 0 bases, the J end by 6 bases, with 16 bases between. Germline lookup yields CDR1 SGHRS and CDR2 YFSETQ. This CDR3 spans 16 amino acids. The CDR3 is CASSLAPGDGRNIQYF. The DNA for the CDR3 is TGCGCCAGCAGCTTGGCTCCCGGGGACGGTAGAAACATTCAGTACTTC.

The chain carries TRBV19 and TRBJ1-1; weak D call: TRBD1 (5 bases). The ends were cut back, 6 bases at V and 5 bases at J, with 16 bases in the middle. This CDR3 comprises 14 residues. The germline V gene has CDR1 LNHDA and CDR2 SQIVND (reference sequence). The CDR3 is CASSPMTVVTEAFF. The DNA for the CDR3 is TGTGCCAGTAGCCCGATGACAGTCGTTACTGAAGCTTTCTTT.

At least ten counts were recorded for this clonotype. The chain couples TRBV7-2 to TRBJ1-5, with D hard to call. CDR1 is SGHTA, CDR2 FQGNSA, per germline. The CDR3 loop spans 14 amino acids. V was trimmed by 6 bases and J by 4 bases, leaving 13 bases between them. The CDR3 sequence: CASSPRRVNQPQHF. CDR3 nucleotide sequence: TGTGCCAGCAGTCCTAGGCGGGTAAATCAGCCCCAGCATTTT. The whole variable domain, remainder taken from reference TRBV7-2 and TRBJ1-5, is GAGVSQSPSNKVTEKGKDVELRCDPISGHTALYWYRQSLGQGLEFLIYFQGNSAPDKSGLPSDRFSAERTGGSVSTLTIQRTQQEDSAVYLCASSPRRVNQPQHFGDGTRLSIL.

With regard to this clonotype: This may arise from a read error, as a much more abundant clone is one base away. The chain links TRBV6-2 or TRBV6-3 to TRBJ2-5; D uncertain. The CDR3 spans 12 residues. V gave up 7 bases and J gave up 5 bases, with 11 bases separating them. CDR1 MNHEY and CDR2 SVGEGT come from the germline V gene. The CDR3 DNA sequence: TGTGCCAGCAATAAGGGCGCGGAGACCCAGTACTTC. It yields the protein CASNKGAETQYF.

This clonotype was seen repeatedly, ten times or more. The V and J genes are TRBV13 and TRBJ2-5, with TRBD1 identical over 11 bases. This CDR3 has 19 residues. The germline V gene has CDR1 PRHDT and CDR2 FYEKMQ (reference sequence). V shed 0 bases, J shed 5 bases, and the junction held 14 bases outside the gene matches. In DNA, the CDR3 is TGTGCCAGCAGCTTAGGGGGAGGACAGGGGGCGCATCTTTTGGAGACCCAGTACTTC. As protein: CASSLGGGQGAHLLETQYF.

This clonotype was seen ten or more times. The rearrangement links TRBV6-5 to TRBJ2-5; D is ambiguous. Germline loops: CDR1 MNHEY, CDR2 SVGAGI. There are 19 residues in the CDR3. Trimming removed 1 base at V and 0 bases at J, with 21 bases between. The CDR3: CASSYFAPQAVRNQETQYF. The CDR3 bases are TGTGCCAGCAGTTACTTTGCACCCCAGGCCGTGCGGAACCAAGAGACCCAGTACTTC.